This T cell receptor beta chain was observed in a study of Ad26.COV2.S vaccination and SARS-CoV-2 variants. Overall study results and limits: Substantial breadth was reportedly displayed by spike-specific CD8+ and CD4+ T cell responses after vaccination.

With respect to this clone: Its antigen is undetermined.

Repertoires were generated with immunoSEQ multiplex PCR, while TCRdb's copy carries only in-frame clones and drops some. The data show about 180,000 clones, roughly 85% seen once. Sequenced here: peripheral blood, sampled after recovery from COVID-19. The sequence was collected from a human donor who had recovered from COVID-19.

The CDR3 nucleotides are TGCGCCAGCAGTGAGTCAAGGGGGCTGGAGAGGACTGAAGCTTTCTTT. Translating it yields CASSESRGLERTEAFF. The V call is TRBV10-1, the J call TRBJ1-1; 7 bases match TRBD1. The CDR3 is 16 amino acids. In germline, CDR1 is WNHNN, CDR2 SYGVQD (reference sequence). V lost 0 bases, J lost 5 bases, and 9 bases stayed unmatched.